The clone carrying this T cell receptor beta chain was counted between two and nine times. Its antigen is not known. Expressed TCRB transcripts got sequenced, as all isolated RNA was reverse transcribed. Only in-frame clones appear in the TCRdb table, and some are missing; sequencing was by immunoSEQ multiplex PCR. Found here are about 650,000 clones, 9.5% to 15% of them singletons; the top ten hold 0.095% to 0.15%. Cell sorting via CD45RO/CCR7/CD25/CD127/CD95/CD27 was performed to obtain CD4+ naive, central memory, regulatory and stem cell-like memory cells. The sample originates from a study of beta chain features in type 1 diabetes. Study results and limitations: There was a moderate but significant shortening of TCRB CDR3s in all four CD4+ subsets of Type 1 diabetes patients.

The specimen sequenced was naive CD4+ T cells from blood. The TCR comes from a man aged 30 to 45 with type 1 diabetes.

The CDR3 sequence is CASSSWTGSSYEQYF. The CDR3 DNA is TGTGCCAGCAGCTCCTGGACAGGGAGCTCCTACGAGCAGTACTTC. This sequence joins TRBV11-2 and TRBJ2-7; 8 bases map to TRBD1. With V trimmed by 4 bases and J by 0 bases, 5 bases remained unmatched. Per germline, CDR1 SGHAT and CDR2 FQNNGV. The length of the CDR3 is 15 residues. The full variable domain, its missing parts supplied by reference TRBV11-2 and TRBJ2-7, is EAGVAQSPRYKIIEKRQSVAFWCNPISGHATLYWYQQILGQGPKLLIQFQNNGVVDDSQLPKDRFSAERLKGVDSTLKIQPAKLEDSAVYLCASSSWTGSSYEQYFGPGTRLTVT.